This is a list of T cell receptor beta chains from one sample in a study of a mutant IDH1 vaccine in newly diagnosed glioma. Their antigens remain unidentified. TCRdb's copy holds only in-frame clones and misses some; the assay was immunoSEQ multiplex PCR. This repertoire shows tens of thousands of clones, approximately 84% found once; its top ten account for 9% to 10%. The sequences come from PBMCs, collected from a glioma patient whose treatment included an IDH1 peptide vaccine. These receptors were taken from a woman aged 50 to 60 with glioma. Each CDR3 is given with its conserved first and last residue. A D gene is named only where the DNA matches it firmly. Expanded clones get a size class; other rows say once, few or many, or leave the size out.

v_gene,abundance,j_gene,d_gene,len,CDR3nt,CDR3aa
TRBV5-1,.,TRBJ1-1,.,13,TGCGCCAGCAGCTTGGACAAGAACACTGAAGCTTTCTTT,CASSLDKNTEAFF
TRBV5-1,.,TRBJ1-1,.,15,TGCGCCAGCAGCTTGGCCGGGATAAAGAACACTGAAGCTTTCTTT,CASSLAGIKNTEAFF
TRBV13,.,TRBJ1-6,.,14,TGTGCCAGCAGCCCCTATACCTATAATTCACCCCTCCACTTT,CASSPYTYNSPLHF
TRBV15,.,TRBJ2-5,TRBD1,13,TGTGCCACCAGGAGACAGGGGCGGGAGACCCAGTACTTC,CATRRQGRETQYF
TRBV6-5,.,TRBJ1-6,.,14,TGTGCCAGCAGTATTCGGGGCGGAGGATCACCCCTCCACTTT,CASSIRGGGSPLHF
TRBV11-3,.,TRBJ2-7,.,15,TGTGCCAGCAGCTTGGCAGGGGAAATATCCTACGAGCAGTACTTC,CASSLAGEISYEQYF
TRBV7-9,.,TRBJ1-1,.,15,TGTGCCAGCAGCCGCGGTGCGGGGCTGAACACTGAAGCTTTCTTT,CASSRGAGLNTEAFF
TRBV11-2,once,TRBJ1-6,.,14,TGTGCCAGCAGTGGAGGGACTTATAATTCACCCCTCCACTTT,CASSGGTYNSPLHF
TRBV30,.,TRBJ2-3,.,13,TGTGCCTGGAGCGGGGGGCCCACAGATACGCAGTATTTT,CAWSGGPTDTQYF
TRBV28,.,TRBJ1-5,.,16,TGTGCCAGCAGTTTAGGTTCAGGGGTTCTCAATCAGCCCCAGCATTTT,CASSLGSGVLNQPQHF
TRBV28,.,TRBJ2-6,.,12,TGTGCCACCAAGACAGGGGCCAACGTCCTGACTTTC,CATKTGANVLTF
TRBV10-3,.,TRBJ2-1,TRBD1,17,TGTGCCATCAGTAACCACGGCGGACAGGGGGCGCGGAATGAGCAGTTCTTC,CAISNHGGQGARNEQFF
TRBV9,.,TRBJ2-5,TRBD2,16,TGTGCCAGCAGCGTGGGTGCTAGCGGGGGGCAAGAGACCCAGTACTTC,CASSVGASGGQETQYF
TRBV5-5,.,TRBJ2-1,.,15,TGTGCCAGCAGCCCGGAGGGGGCGTCCTACAATGAGCAGTTCTTC,CASSPEGASYNEQFF
TRBV2,.,TRBJ1-5,.,15,TGTGCCAGCCAAGGACAGACCTTTAGCAATCAGCCCCAGCATTTT,CASQGQTFSNQPQHF
TRBV30,.,TRBJ1-2,.,15,TGTGCCTGGAGTGTACACCCCGAGGGCCTCCATGGCTACACCTTC,CAWSVHPEGLHGYTF
TRBV2,.,TRBJ1-5,.,14,TGTGCCAGCAGTGAATACTCCAGTGATCAGCCCCAGCATTTT,CASSEYSSDQPQHF
TRBV10-1,.,TRBJ2-7,TRBD1,15,TGCGCCAGCAGTGAGTCGGACAGGCCTTCCTACGAGCAGTACTTC,CASSESDRPSYEQYF
TRBV25-1,.,TRBJ1-5,.,13,TGTGCCAGCAGTCCTTATGGCAATCAGCCCCAGCATTTT,CASSPYGNQPQHF
TRBV13,.,TRBJ2-1,.,16,TGTGCCAGCAGCACGTCCGGGGGTGGTTGGTACAATGAGCAGTTCTTC,CASSTSGGGWYNEQFF
TRBV30,.,TRBJ1-3,.,15,TGTGCCTGGGGCCTCAACAAGGGAAACGGAAACACCATATATTTT,CAWGLNKGNGNTIYF
TRBV6-1,few,TRBJ2-7,.,13,TGTGCCAGCAGTGTGGGTAGCGCCTACGAGCAGTACTTC,CASSVGSAYEQYF
TRBV18,.,TRBJ1-5,TRBD1,15,TGTGCCAGCTCACAGGACAGGGGCAACGGTCAGCCCCAGCATTTT,CASSQDRGNGQPQHF
TRBV18,.,TRBJ1-1,TRBD1,14,TGTGCCAGCTCAGGACAGGCTTTGAACACTGAAGCTTTCTTT,CASSGQALNTEAFF
TRBV5-4,.,TRBJ2-3,TRBD2,16,TGTGCCAGCAGCTTGGGGGGTAGCGGGGACCAAGATACGCAGTATTTT,CASSLGGSGDQDTQYF
TRBV30,.,TRBJ1-5,.,13,TGTGCCTGGAGTCAGAATAGCAATCAGCCCCAGCATTTT,CAWSQNSNQPQHF
TRBV5-6,.,TRBJ1-3,.,18,TGTGCCAGCAGCTTTTGGGGAGGGCGGAGCCAGGATTTAAACACCATATATTTT,CASSFWGGRSQDLNTIYF
TRBV6-5,.,TRBJ2-5,.,15,TGTGCCAGCAGCCGTGGACAGCGCAACCAAGAGACCCAGTACTTC,CASSRGQRNQETQYF
TRBV7-2,once,TRBJ2-3,.,14,TGTGCCAGCAGCTTAGCCCGGGGGGCGGGTACGCAGTATTTT,CASSLARGAGTQYF
TRBV29-1,once,TRBJ2-1,.,13,TGCAGCGTTGGAGGAACGTCTCACAATGAGCAGTTCTTC,CSVGGTSHNEQFF
TRBV7-2,.,TRBJ1-5,.,16,TGTGCCAGCAGCAGACCAGGGATACGAGGCAATCAGCCCCAGCATTTT,CASSRPGIRGNQPQHF
TRBV7-8,.,TRBJ1-6,TRBD1,16,TGTGCCAGCAGCTTAAGGGACAGGGTTATCGGTTCACCCCTCCACTTT,CASSLRDRVIGSPLHF
TRBV18,.,TRBJ2-2,.,13,TGTGCCAGCTCACCACCAGTGGCCGGGGAGCTGTTTTTT,CASSPPVAGELFF
TRBV5-1,.,TRBJ2-7,.,14,TGCGCCAGCAGCTTGAGGGGACTGAATTACGAGCAGTACTTC,CASSLRGLNYEQYF
TRBV15,once,TRBJ2-5,.,12,TGTGCCACCAGCAGAGATCTCGAGACCCAGTACTTC,CATSRDLETQYF
TRBV5-1,few,TRBJ1-4,TRBD1,15,TGCGCCAGCAGCTTGGATGGGACAGTTAATGAAAAACTGTTTTTT,CASSLDGTVNEKLFF
TRBV15,.,TRBJ1-2,.,14,TGTGCCACCAGCAGGGGAGGTGAACGCTATGGCTACACCTTC,CATSRGGERYGYTF
TRBV4-3,.,TRBJ2-6,.,15,TGCGCCAGCAGCCGGGCAAGCTCTGGGGCCAACGTCCTGACTTTC,CASSRASSGANVLTF
TRBV27,once,TRBJ2-3,.,16,TGTGCCAGCAGTTTAGGGTCGGGGGTTAGCACAGATACGCAGTATTTT,CASSLGSGVSTDTQYF
TRBV6-5,.,TRBJ2-2,TRBD1,15,TGTGCCAGCAGTGTCGAGGGGGCGGGCACCGGGGAGCTGTTTTTT,CASSVEGAGTGELFF
TRBV4-1,.,TRBJ2-1,.,14,TGCGCCAGCAGCCAAAACTTGGCACAGAATGAGCAGTTCTTC,CASSQNLAQNEQFF
TRBV18,.,TRBJ2-7,.,15,TGTGCCAGCTCACCCACCCGGGGAGGAAACTACGAGCAGTACTTC,CASSPTRGGNYEQYF
TRBV2,once,TRBJ1-5,.,12,TGTGCCAGCAGTGAAGAGGGTGGCCTCCAGCATTTT,CASSEEGGLQHF
TRBV11-1,.,TRBJ2-3,.,13,TGTGCCAGCAGGAGAGGAGGGGGGGATACGCAGTATTTT,CASRRGGGDTQYF
TRBV5-4,.,TRBJ2-2,.,14,TGTGCCAGCAGCTTGGCAGGGTACACCGGGGAGCTGTTTTTT,CASSLAGYTGELFF
TRBV6-6,.,TRBJ1-4,.,13,TGTGCCACGCTAGCCAGGGCTAATGAAAAACTGTTTTTT,CATLARANEKLFF
TRBV6-1,once,TRBJ2-3,.,14,TGTGCCAGCAGTGTATCGCTCTCCACAGATACGCAGTATTTT,CASSVSLSTDTQYF
TRBV2,few,TRBJ2-7,TRBD1,14,TGTGCCAGCACTCCGGGACAGGGGGCCTACGAGCAGTACTTC,CASTPGQGAYEQYF
TRBV18,.,TRBJ2-7,TRBD1,13,TGTGCCAGCTCAACGACAGGGTTTAACGAGCAGTACTTC,CASSTTGFNEQYF
TRBV7-5,.,TRBJ2-7,.,11,TGTGTCAGAAGGGTCGACAGGGAGCAGTACTTC,CVRRVDREQYF
TRBV28,.,TRBJ2-7,TRBD1,15,TGTGCCAGCAGACCCCAAGGACAGGGGGCTGGCGAGCAGTACTTC,CASRPQGQGAGEQYF
TRBV5-1,.,TRBJ2-7,.,14,TGCGCCAGCAGCGAGGACAGTAGCTCCTACGAGCAGTACTTC,CASSEDSSSYEQYF
TRBV19,.,TRBJ2-1,TRBD2,18,TGTGCCAGTACCCGGGTGGGACTAGCGGGGGGTTCATACAATGAGCAGTTCTTC,CASTRVGLAGGSYNEQFF
TRBV6-5,.,TRBJ2-5,.,14,TGTGCCAGCAGTTACCGACCCAATCAAGAGACCCAGTACTTC,CASSYRPNQETQYF
TRBV7-2,.,TRBJ2-1,.,15,TGTGCCAGCAGCCTAGGGACCAGAACTTACAATGAGCAGTTCTTC,CASSLGTRTYNEQFF
TRBV19,once,TRBJ2-2,.,14,TGTGCCGGCCGGACAGGGAGGGAGGCCGGGGAGCTGTTTTTT,CAGRTGREAGELFF
TRBV27,.,TRBJ2-5,TRBD1,17,TGTGCCAGCAGCCTATTGAAGAAGGGGGCTGTGTTTGAGACCCAGTACTTC,CASSLLKKGAVFETQYF
TRBV2,.,TRBJ2-5,.,14,TGTGCCAGCAGTGGGGTCCAACCAGTTGAGACCCAGTACTTC,CASSGVQPVETQYF
TRBV19,.,TRBJ1-4,TRBD1,16,TGTGCCAGTAGTACCGGGACAGCCCTCAAGGAGGAAAAACTGTTTTTT,CASSTGTALKEEKLFF
TRBV9,.,TRBJ1-2,.,11,TGTGCCAGCACCGGGAAAATTGGCTACACCTTC,CASTGKIGYTF